These 29 T cell receptor delta chains came from one sample sequenced in a study of Vδ1+ human thymocytes. Study results and limitations: Thymic TRG and TRD repertoires appeared highly polyclonal, with Gaussian CDR3 length distributions.

The template was reverse-transcribed extracted RNA. CDR3 amplicons came from multiplex PCR with pooled V-gene forward and constant-region reverse primers. TCRdb re-called the multiplex PCR reads via CATT. The table lists about 55,000 delta-chain clones, approximately 15% of them singletons, with 0.5% in the top ten. Antigens of these TCRs are unknown. Material for sequencing was Vdelta1+ gamma-delta thymocytes from the thymus. Described subset: FACS-sorted CD3+ TCRalphabeta- TCRVdelta1+ TCRVdelta2- thymocytes. The receptors derive from a boy less than two years old who had congenital heart surgery.

This clone has only a few counts. The V and J genes are TRDV2 and TRDJ1, with TRDD3 as a possible D gene (5 bases). Trimming took off 7 bases at V and 0 bases at J, with 20 bases between the two ends. Germline-derived CDR1 and CDR2 are GEAIGNYY and EKD. The CDR3 has 16 residues. This CDR3 reads CACPWEDKEYTDKLIF. CDR3 nucleotides: TGTGCCTGCCCGTGGGAGGATAAGGAGTACACCGATAAACTCATCTTT.

As to this clone: Different DNA sequences within this sample yield the same CDR3. The chain combines TRDV2 with TRDJ1; 9 nucleotides line up with TRDD3. Germline CDR1 reads GEAIGNYY; CDR2 reads EKD. J was trimmed by 5 bases and V by 6 bases; bases with no gene match: 9. This CDR3 spans 14 amino acids. CDR3 loop: CACLLGDRTDKLIF. Here the CDR3 DNA reads TGTGCCTGTTTACTGGGGGACAGGACTGATAAACTCATCTTT.

This clone was counted a few times. The rearrangement joins TRDV1 to TRDJ1, with TRDD3 matching over 9 bases. Germline loops: CDR1 TSWWSYY, CDR2 QGS. The CDR3 totals 15 residues. V gave up 11 bases and J gave up 2 bases; unmatched junction bases: 12. CDR3: CAYTSTTGGTDKLIF. DNA for the CDR3: TGTGCTTATACCTCGACTACTGGGGGAACCGATAAACTCATCTTT.

The chain uses TRDV2 and TRDJ1, with 8 bases aligning to TRDD2. V lost 5 bases and J lost 2; bases outside the gene matches: 42. The CDR3 contains 26 residues. CDR1 GEAIGNYY and CDR2 EKD come from the germline V gene. CDR3 amino acids: CACGLSPNLPSTRLEVGVPTTDKLIF. The CDR3, as DNA: TGTGCCTGTGGCCTATCCCCCAACCTTCCTAGCACCCGTCTTGAGGTGGGGGTACCAACAACCGATAAACTCATCTTT.

The rearrangement uses TRDV1 and TRDJ1, with 9 positions matching TRDD3. The CDR3 contains 17 residues. The V segment lost 5 bases and the J segment 3 bases; nucleotides outside the gene matches: 13. CDR1 is TSWWSYY and CDR2 is QGS in the germline V gene. The CDR3 region has the DNA TGTGCTCTTGGGATTCGGGGGATACCCCGCACGGCCGATAAACTCATCTTT. The encoded protein is CALGIRGIPRTADKLIF.

This chain connects TRDV1 to TRDJ2; 8 bases line up with TRDD3. Germline CDR1 reads TSWWSYY; CDR2 reads QGS. J gave up 0 bases and V 1 base, and 13 bases lay outside the gene matches. The CDR3 is 20 amino acids. CDR3 DNA sequence: TGTGCTCTTGGGGAACCTTTCCCCCTCGTACTGGGGGCTTTGACAGCACAACTCTTCTTT. As protein: CALGEPFPLVLGALTAQLFF.

The sample holds a few counts of this clone. The chain uses TRDV1 and TRDJ1, with D perhaps matching TRDD3 (6 bases). The CDR3 sequence is 19 residues long. Trimming took 3 bases from V and 1 from J, leaving 24 bases between them. Germline V gives CDR1 TSWWSYY, CDR2 QGS. This CDR3 reads CALGDHTPCVNGGTDKLIF. The CDR3 nucleotides are TGTGCTCTTGGGGACCACACCCCATGTGTGAATGGGGGCACCGATAAACTCATCTTT.

This clone was seen a few times. This chain connects TRDV1 to TRDJ1; TRDD3 aligns across 8 bases. Looked up from germline, CDR1 is TSWWSYY and CDR2 is QGS. The length of the CDR3 is 19 residues. Germline trimming cut 0 bases from V and 0 bases from J; bases unmatched to any gene: 12. The DNA of the CDR3 is TGTGCTCTTGGGGAACTAGGACGGCACTGGGGGCCCTACACCGATAAACTCATCTTT. Amino acid sequence: CALGELGRHWGPYTDKLIF.

This clone was seen only a few times. The chain has TRDV1 and TRDJ1; 8 bases are a match to TRDD3. From germline, CDR1 is TSWWSYY and CDR2 QGS. This CDR3 spans 17 amino acids. V lost 5 bases and J lost 3; bases outside the gene matches: 14. DNA of the CDR3: TGTGCTCTTGGGTTAGTATGGGGGATCGGGGAGGCCGATAAACTCATCTTT. Its protein product is CALGLVWGIGEADKLIF.

The sample holds a few counts of this clone. The V and J genes are TRDV1 and TRDJ1; 10 nucleotides agree with TRDD3. This CDR3 spans 20 amino acids. Germline V gives CDR1 TSWWSYY, CDR2 QGS. The V segment lost 5 bases and the J segment 0 bases; nucleotides outside the gene matches: 18. CDR3 in amino acids: CALGPPLVLGDQGYTDKLIF. Written as DNA, the CDR3 is TGTGCTCTTGGGCCACCTCTTGTACTGGGGGATCAAGGGTACACCGATAAACTCATCTTT.

This clone was seen a handful of times. The V and J genes are TRDV1 and TRDJ1, with TRDD3 as a possible D gene (5 bases). The length of the CDR3 is 16 residues. Germline loops: CDR1 TSWWSYY, CDR2 QGS. V shed 3 bases and J shed 0 bases, with 14 bases lying between them. The CDR3 bases are TGTGCTCTTGGGGATCTATTGGGGTCGTACACCGATAAACTCATCTTT. It translates to CALGDLLGSYTDKLIF.

J is TRDJ1 and V is TRDV1; 9 nucleotides line up with TRDD3. This CDR3 region has 23 residues. The junction had 23 bases not matched to a gene; V was cut back by 0 bases and J by 0 bases. From germline, CDR1 is TSWWSYY and CDR2 QGS. In DNA, the CDR3 is TGTGCTCTTGGGGAACTCGGCGGAAAGTGGTCTTTGGGGGATAGATCGTACACCGATAAACTCATCTTT. It codes for CALGELGGKWSLGDRSYTDKLIF.

Only a few counts were recorded for this clone. V usage is TRDV1 and J usage is TRDJ1, with TRDD3 matching 12 bases. Germline assignment: CDR1 TSWWSYY and CDR2 QGS. The CDR3 has 19 residues. V dropped 0 bases and J dropped 0; count of bases not matched to a gene: 8. In DNA form, the CDR3 reads TGTGCTCTTGGGGAACTTTTCACTGGGGGATACCTGCACACCGATAAACTCATCTTT. It translates to CALGELFTGGYLHTDKLIF.

This clone showed up just a few times. V usage is TRDV1 and J usage is TRDJ1; D gene uncertain. Germline V gives CDR1 TSWWSYY, CDR2 QGS. The CDR3 contains 18 residues. The V end lost 1 base, the J end lost 0 bases, and 18 bases lay between the germline ends. For the CDR3, the DNA is TGTGCTCTTGGGGAACGAGAGCGCCTTGCTCAGAACACCGATAAACTCATCTTT. Amino acid sequence: CALGERERLAQNTDKLIF.

The chain carries TRDV1 and TRDJ1; 8 positions agree with TRDD3. The junction had 27 bases not matched to a gene; V was cut back by 2 bases and J by 4 bases. The CDR3 covers 22 residues. Germline CDR1 TSWWSYY, CDR2 QGS. The CDR3 DNA follows: TGTGCTCTTGGGGAAACTCGCGGGGTCCTACCCCATGGTACTGGGGGCCTCGATAAACTCATCTTT. It yields the protein CALGETRGVLPHGTGGLDKLIF.

The chain couples TRDV1 to TRDJ1; D may be TRDD3 (5 bases). V lost 4 bases to trimming and J lost 0 bases, with 15 bases between them. The CDR3 runs to 16 residues. Germline V gives CDR1 TSWWSYY, CDR2 QGS. For the CDR3, the DNA is TGTGCTCTTGGGGGGGATTCGAGTCTGTACACCGATAAACTCATCTTT. Its translation is CALGGDSSLYTDKLIF.

The V call is TRDV1, the J call TRDJ1, with 7 positions matching TRDD3. CDR1 and CDR2 from the germline V gene are TSWWSYY and QGS. There are 15 residues in the CDR3. The V gene end was trimmed by 5 bases and the J gene end by 1 base; junction bases not matched to a gene: 7. CDR3: CALGRGDSCTDKLIF. The DNA of the CDR3 is TGTGCTCTTGGGAGGGGGGATTCTTGCACCGATAAACTCATCTTT.

This clone appeared a few times. The identical CDR3 is also encoded by other nucleotide sequences in the sample. This chain uses TRAV29/DV5 with TRDJ1, with 8 bases that match TRDD3. The germline V gene has CDR1 NSMFDY and CDR2 ISSIKDK. The CDR3 is made up of 20 amino acids. With 7 bases clipped from V and 2 bases from J, the junction kept 28 bases outside the gene matches. The CDR3 DNA sequence: TGTGCAACAGCGACTAAGGTTTACTGGGGGGCCCCTTATTGGACCGATAAACTCATCTTT. Translating gives CATATKVYWGAPYWTDKLIF.

The chain uses TRDV1 and TRDJ1, with a tentative D call TRDD3 (6 bases). The CDR3 covers 16 residues. Germline assignment: CDR1 TSWWSYY and CDR2 QGS. The ends were cut back, 4 bases at V and 8 bases at J, with 23 bases in the middle. The CDR3 is CALGAVPSEDTSKLIF. The CDR3 nucleotides read TGTGCTCTTGGGGCGGTACCCTCCGAGGATACTTCCAAACTCATCTTT.

This clone was observed a few times. V and J are TRDV2 and TRDJ1; a weak D match, TRDD3 (5 bases). V was shortened by 3 bases and J by 3 bases, with 19 bases between the two germline ends. Germline assignment: CDR1 GEAIGNYY and CDR2 EKD. This CDR3 spans 16 amino acids. For the CDR3, the DNA is TGTGCCTGTGACTCCAGGAGGGCTGGGTACTCCGATAAACTCATCTTT. Protein: CACDSRRAGYSDKLIF.

The chain couples TRDV1 to TRDJ1, with TRDD3 matching 12 bases. The CDR3 extends over 22 amino acids. The germline V gene has CDR1 TSWWSYY and CDR2 QGS. With V trimmed by 3 bases and J by 2 bases, 22 bases remained unmatched. The CDR3 sequence: CALGDALPPLGDTRGRTDKLIF. CDR3 sequence (DNA): TGTGCTCTTGGGGATGCCCTGCCACCGCTGGGGGATACGCGGGGTAGAACCGATAAACTCATCTTT.

This clone occurred a few times. A single base separates this from a much larger clone, so it may be a read error. V and J are TRAV29/DV5 and TRDJ1; D remains ambiguous. The germline V gene encodes CDR1 NSMFDY and CDR2 ISSIKDK. This CDR3 has 13 residues. CDR3 region: CAASGDSSDKLTF. For the CDR3, the DNA is TGTGCAGCAAGCGGGGACTCAAGCGATAAACTCACCTTT.

This clone was picked up a small number of times. The chain has TRDV1 and TRDJ1, with 8 bases that match TRDD3. The CDR3 covers 18 residues. J lost 0 bases, V lost 0 bases, and 9 bases had no gene match. Germline values: CDR1 TSWWSYY, CDR2 QGS. The CDR3 is CALGELSWGTKYTDKLIF. CDR3 DNA: TGTGCTCTTGGGGAACTCTCCTGGGGGACCAAGTACACCGATAAACTCATCTTT.

This clone was seen a few times. V is TRDV2 and J is TRDJ2, with no clear D. Trimming took off 3 bases at V and 1 base at J, with 14 bases between the two ends. CDR1 is GEAIGNYY and CDR2 is EKD in the germline V gene. The CDR3 loop spans 16 amino acids. The CDR3 DNA follows: TGTGCCTGTGACCGAACGAGGAGGGTTTTGACAGCACAACTCTTCTTT. This sequence encodes CACDRTRRVLTAQLFF.

The chain links TRDV1 to TRDJ1, with D possibly matching TRDD3 (5 bases). The CDR3 loop spans 19 amino acids. Germline V lookup: CDR1 TSWWSYY, CDR2 QGS. The V gene lost 6 bases and the J gene lost 3 bases, with 29 bases spanning the gap. The CDR3 nucleotides read TGTGCTCTTGGCGAATGGGGTTACGGCAGAGAGAGGGATGCCGATAAACTCATCTTT. It codes for CALGEWGYGRERDADKLIF.

Only a few counts were recorded for this clone. In the same sample, other DNA sequences code for this CDR3. The chain has TRDV1 and TRDJ1; possible D gene TRDD3, 5 bases. V shed 4 bases and J shed 3 bases, with 12 bases lying between them. This CDR3 is 14 amino acids long. Germline V CDR1 and CDR2: TSWWSYY, QGS. CDR3 bases: TGTGCTCTTGGGGGAAGAAGGGGACCCGATAAACTCATCTTT. Translated: CALGGRRGPDKLIF.

This clone was picked up a small number of times. The V gene is TRDV1, the J gene TRDJ1; 13 positions agree with TRDD3. V lost 0 bases to trimming and J lost 0 bases; unmatched junction nucleotides: 40. There are 30 residues in the CDR3. The V gene's germline CDR1 is TSWWSYY and CDR2 QGS. CDR3 DNA: TGTGCTCTTGGGGAACTTTCCTACCTAAACTGGGGGATACGGATACCCCCGCGGAGTATGGATGTAGGTTACACCGATAAACTCATCTTT. Translated, it gives CALGELSYLNWGIRIPPRSMDVGYTDKLIF.

This clone appeared a few times. The V call is TRDV1, the J call TRDJ2; no firm D call. This CDR3 has 21 amino acids. V gave up 1 base and J gave up 5 bases, with 29 bases separating them. Germline V gene sequence: CDR1 TSWWSYY, CDR2 QGS. The CDR3, as DNA: TGTGCTCTTGGGGAACCCCCTAGGAGTATCCCTTTTGGAGGGGTTACAGCACAACTCTTCTTT. It encodes CALGEPPRSIPFGGVTAQLFF.

The V gene is TRDV1, the J gene TRDJ1; 7 bases agree with TRDD3. Germline V gene data show CDR1 as TSWWSYY and CDR2 as QGS. CDR3 size: 17 residues. The V segment lost 1 base and the J segment 3 bases; nucleotides outside the gene matches: 11. CDR3 loop: CALGEHSRLGVADKLIF. In DNA, the CDR3 is TGTGCTCTTGGGGAACATTCCCGGCTGGGGGTGGCCGATAAACTCATCTTT.